The T cell receptor (beta chain) described here comes from a study of shared clonotypes between healthy human individuals. Selected positively for CCR7 and CD45RO-negative, naive CD8 cells excluded terminally differentiated effector memory CD45RA+ cells. The data were produced by immunoSEQ multiplex PCR, yet TCRdb's version contains in-frame clones alone and is incomplete. The sample holds about 2.1 million clones, around 93% seen once. This CDR3 comprises 16 residues. The germline CDR1 and CDR2 sequences are MNHEY and SVGAGI. V was pared by 0 bases and J by 7 bases, with 16 bases between. The TCR was taken from a man between 18 and 29 years old in good health. Some clones in this sample may be carry-over from other donors' samples. The chain employs TRBV6-5 and TRBJ2-1, with D tentatively TRBD2 (6 bases). The sequencing input was naive CD8+ T cells from PBMCs. CDR3 residues: CASSYSMGEASNEQFF. In DNA, the CDR3 is TGTGCCAGCAGTTACTCCATGGGGGAGGCATCGAATGAGCAGTTCTTC.